The 10 T cell receptor beta chains reported below all come from one sample, sequenced in a study of T cells in women clearing cervical HPV infection. Sequencing was performed with immunoSEQ multiplex PCR; in TCRdb, only in-frame clones are kept and a portion is missing. The sample shows tens of thousands of clones, and around 3.2% sits with its ten largest clones. The sequenced material came from blood buffy coat. These receptors came from a woman between 18 and 75 years old with a cervical HPV16 infection that either progressed to CIN3+ or cleared (not recorded which).

Details on this clone: The CDR3 goes on 3 residues after the read ends, and that part is filled in from the germline J gene. The V call is TRBV6-1, the J call TRBJ1-5; D is uncertain. The germline V gene has CDR1 MNHNS and CDR2 SASEGT. The CDR3 totals 13 residues. V was pared by 2 bases and J by 4 bases, with 6 bases between. The CDR3 reads CASSEQANQPQHF. Partial CDR3 DNA: TGTGCCAGCAGTGAACAGGCGAATCAGCCC.

A word on this clone: The read gets to within 3 residues of the CDR3 end, and the germline J gene fills in the rest. The gene calls are TRBV28 and TRBJ2-5; D gene uncertain. V was clipped by 5 bases and J by 5 bases, with 12 bases between them. CDR1 is MDHEN, CDR2 SYDVKM, per germline. CDR3 length equals 13 residues. CDR3 DNA, as far as it was read: TGTGCCAGCAGTCCCCCACCGAGGGAGACC. This codes for CASSPPPRET. The entire CDR3 sequence reads CASSPPPRETQYF.

CDR3 amino acids: CSARPRQGATYEQYF. The sequenced part of the CDR3 DNA is TGCAGTGCTAGGCCACGACAGGGGGCTACCTACGAG. The chain combines TRBV20-1 with TRBJ2-7, with 10 bases fitting TRBD1. Read data end 3 residues before the CDR3 end; the end is taken from the germline J gene. The CDR3 is made up of 15 amino acids. V trimming: 3 bases; J trimming: 2 bases; junction bases outside the gene matches: 7. The V gene's germline CDR1 is DFQATT and CDR2 SNEGSKA (reference sequence).

To note about this clone: Coverage ceases 3 residues before the CDR3 finishes, and the germline J gene fills in the end. J is TRBJ2-3 and V is TRBV7-2; D might be TRBD1 (7 bases). Germline V gives CDR1 SGHTA, CDR2 FQGNSA. V gave up 4 bases and J gave up 6 bases, with 17 bases separating them. This CDR3 comprises 15 residues. CDR3 amino acids: CASSSGGGWLDTQYF. CDR3 bases read: TGTGCCAGCAGCTCAGGGGGAGGTTGGTTGGATACG.

As regards this clone: From the germline J gene comes the end of the CDR3, since the read stops 3 residues before it. This sequence joins TRBV7-9 and TRBJ2-2; TRBD1 matches 11 bases. Germline CDR1 SEHNR, CDR2 FQNEAQ (reference sequence). V lost 10 bases and J lost 1; bases outside the gene matches: 5. The CDR3 is 15 residues long. Incomplete CDR3 DNA: TGTGCCACCTCCGGGACAGGGGGGAACACCGGGGAG. Translating gives CATSGTGGNTGE. The CDR3, in full, reads CATSGTGGNTGELFF.

For this clone: The sequence runs out 3 residues before the end of the CDR3; the remainder is reconstructed from the germline J gene. The chain couples TRBV5-1 to TRBJ2-1; 11 positions agree with TRBD2. Germline assignment: CDR1 SGHRS and CDR2 YFSETQ. Unmatched junction bases numbered 12, after V lost 4 bases and J lost 9 bases. This CDR3 has 16 amino acids. This CDR3 is CASSGTSGLSPGEQFF. Partial CDR3 DNA: TGCGCCAGCAGCGGGACTAGCGGTTTATCCCCAGGTGAG.

Turning to this clone: The sequenced fragment ends 3 residues before the CDR3 boundary, so the rest is inferred from the germline J gene. V is TRBV20-1 and J is TRBJ2-1, with a possible D match to TRBD2 (6 bases). There are 17 residues in the CDR3. V lost 0 bases and J 0 bases, leaving 15 bases between the germline ends. From germline, CDR1 is DFQATT and CDR2 SNEGSKA (reference sequence). The CDR3 region is CSARELIAASSYNEQFF. CDR3 bases read: TGCAGTGCTAGAGAATTGATAGCGGCCAGCTCCTACAATGAG.

As regards this clone: The read ends 3 residues shy of where the CDR3 ends; the end is completed using the germline J gene. The chain carries TRBV7-2 and TRBJ2-4; D is unclear. V was shortened by 2 bases and J by 1 base, with 9 bases between the two germline ends. This CDR3 region has 15 residues. CDR1 and CDR2 from the germline V gene are SGHTA and FQGNSA. Here the CDR3 reads CASSLSERAKNIQYF. The sequenced CDR3 bases are TGTGCCAGCAGCTTAAGCGAGAGGGCCAAAAACATT.

CDR3 residues: CASSQDHRLPHEQYF. The CDR3 DNA, read in part, is TGTGCCAGCAGCCAAGACCACAGGCTTCCCCACGAG. This chain connects TRBV4-2 to TRBJ2-7, with D possibly matching TRBD1 (5 bases). Sequencing ends 3 residues short of the CDR3 end; the germline J gene provides the rest. The length of the CDR3 is 15 residues. CDR1 is LGHNA and CDR2 is YNFKEQ in the germline V gene. V lost 0 bases to trimming and J lost 5 bases, with 14 bases between them.

In the case of this clone: The CDR3 goes on 3 residues after the read ends, and that part is filled in from the germline J gene. This CDR3 is also generated by other DNA sequences in the sample. This chain uses TRBV5-1 with TRBJ1-3, with D possibly being TRBD1 (6 bases). There are 15 residues in the CDR3. Germline CDR1 SGHRS, CDR2 YFSETQ. V dropped 1 base and J dropped 0 bases, with 8 bases sitting between them. CDR3 residues: CASSLRGGSGNTIYF. The DNA read from the CDR3 is TGCGCCAGCAGCTTGAGAGGGGGCTCTGGAAACACC.